Below are 24 T cell receptor beta chains sequenced from a single sample in a study of blood T cell repertoires in COVID-19. Using immunoSEQ multiplex PCR, the repertoire was profiled, and TCRdb retains in-frame clones only, with some absent. The table lists about 280,000 clones, approximately 83% of them singletons. Sequenced: peripheral blood. The origin of the receptors is a woman in her 30s who had recovered from COVID-19.

This chain links TRBV6-2 or TRBV6-3 with TRBJ2-6; TRBD1 aligns across 8 bases. The V gene end was trimmed by 5 bases and the J gene end by 4 bases; junction bases not matched to a gene: 4. The CDR3 runs 15 residues. Germline CDR1 is MNHEY and CDR2 is SVGEGT. CDR3: CASSQQGAGANVLTF. In DNA, the CDR3 is TGTGCCAGCAGTCAGCAGGGGGCAGGGGCCAACGTCCTGACTTTC.

This chain links TRBV5-8 with TRBJ1-2, with TRBD1 as a possible D gene (6 bases). The germline gives CDR1 SGHTS, CDR2 YDEGEE. This CDR3 region has 14 residues. Trimming took 3 bases from V and 0 from J, leaving 9 bases between them. As DNA, the CDR3 is TGTGCCAGCAGCTCATGGACAGCTAACTATGGCTACACCTTC. Amino acid sequence: CASSSWTANYGYTF. The full variable domain, its missing parts supplied by reference TRBV5-8 and TRBJ1-2, is EAGVTQSPTHLIKTRGQQATLRCSPISGHTSVYWYQQALGLGLQFLLWYDEGEERNRGNFPPRFSGRQFPNYSSELNVNALELEDSALYLCASSSWTANYGYTFGSGTRLTVV.

The rearrangement uses TRBV19 and TRBJ2-2; 7 bases align to TRBD2. The trim removed 4 bases at V and 2 bases at J, leaving 7 bases unmatched. This CDR3 is 16 amino acids long. Germline loops: CDR1 LNHDA, CDR2 SQIVND (reference sequence). The CDR3 spells CASSTSGTPNTGELFF. DNA of the CDR3: TGTGCCAGTAGTACCAGCGGGACTCCTAACACCGGGGAGCTGTTTTTT.

The chain is built from TRBV29-1 and TRBJ2-1, with D possibly being TRBD2 (5 bases). V shed 5 bases and J shed 1 base, with 18 bases lying between them. The germline V gene encodes CDR1 SQVTM and CDR2 ANQGSEA. This CDR3 contains 16 residues. The CDR3 loop reads CSVLSTHGESYNEQFF. CDR3 sequence (DNA): TGCAGCGTTCTCTCGACCCACGGGGAATCCTACAATGAGCAGTTCTTC.

V usage is TRBV6-2 or TRBV6-3 and J usage is TRBJ2-2; tentative D call: TRBD1 (6 bases). From germline, CDR1 is MNHEY and CDR2 SVGEGT. The CDR3 totals 16 residues. Between the trimmed V and J ends, which lost 6 bases and 5 bases, there was a span of 19 bases. This chain's CDR3 is CASSPQTDSVTGELFF. The CDR3 nucleotides are TGTGCCAGCAGCCCCCAGACGGACAGCGTGACCGGGGAGCTGTTTTTT.

The chain joins TRBV11-2 to TRBJ1-6, with TRBD1 identical over 8 bases. Germline V lookup: CDR1 SGHAT, CDR2 FQNNGV. The CDR3 runs to 15 residues. The ends lost 3 bases at V and 8 bases at J; junction bases unmatched: 6. The CDR3 sequence is CASSFRDRIDSPLHF. The CDR3 DNA sequence: TGTGCCAGCAGCTTCCGGGACAGGATCGATTCACCCCTCCACTTT.

This clone was detected a few times. The chain carries TRBV4-3 and TRBJ2-2; 10 bases align to TRBD2. The CDR3 extends over 19 amino acids. Germline V CDR1 and CDR2: LGHNA, YSLEER. V was clipped by 1 base and J by 4 bases; unmatched bases: 12. CDR3 region: CASSQGLAGAVGATGELFF. CDR3 DNA sequence: TGCGCCAGCAGCCAAGGACTAGCGGGTGCCGTGGGGGCCACCGGGGAGCTGTTTTTT.

The genes are TRBV5-4 and TRBJ1-1; unclear D gene. Germline assignment: CDR1 SGHNT and CDR2 YYREEE (reference sequence). CDR3 length: 12 amino acids. The V and J ends lost 4 bases and 1 base respectively, with 5 bases between them. The CDR3 region has the DNA TGTGCCAGCAGCATCCGGAACACTGAAGCTTTCTTT. Translated, it gives CASSIRNTEAFF. Combining the CDR3 with reference TRBV5-4 and TRBJ1-1 gives the whole variable domain ETGVTQSPTHLIKTRGQQVTLRCSSQSGHNTVSWYQQALGQGPQFIFQYYREEENGRGNFPPRFSGLQFPNYSSELNVNALELDDSALYLCASSIRNTEAFFGQGTRLTVV.

The chain links TRBV9 to TRBJ2-2, with 10 nucleotides matching TRBD1. Germline CDR1 and CDR2: SGDLS and YYNGEE. Germline trimming cut 0 bases from V and 6 bases from J; bases unmatched to any gene: 2. CDR3 length equals 15 residues. CDR3: CASSVAGQGSGELFF. The DNA of the CDR3 is TGTGCCAGCAGCGTAGCGGGACAGGGGTCCGGGGAGCTGTTTTTT.

DNA of the CDR3: TGTGCCAGCAAAGGGGTTAAAGACATTCAGTACTTC. Encoded protein: CASKGVKDIQYF. The rearrangement links TRBV5-4 to TRBJ2-4, with D possibly matching TRBD1 (5 bases). This CDR3 has 12 residues. V lost 6 bases to trimming and J lost 8 bases, with 12 bases between them. Germline V lookup: CDR1 SGHNT, CDR2 YYREEE (reference sequence).

This clone was seen ten or more times. The J gene is TRBJ1-1, the V gene TRBV30; D not certain. Looked up from germline, CDR1 is GTSNPN and CDR2 is SVGIG (reference sequence). Trimming shortened V by 4 bases and J by 5 bases, and 11 bases separated the two germline ends. This CDR3 spans 12 amino acids. CDR3 sequence: CAWTFSGTEAFF. The CDR3 nucleotides read TGTGCCTGGACCTTTTCGGGAACTGAAGCTTTCTTT. The full variable domain, completed using reference TRBV30 and TRBJ1-1, is SQTIHQWPATLVQPVGSPLSLECTVEGTSNPNLYWYRQAAGRGLQLLFYSVGIGQISSEVPQNLSASRPQDRQFILSSKKLLLSDSGFYLCAWTFSGTEAFFGQGTRLTVV.

CDR3 amino acids: CSGGGVNEQYF. CDR3 nucleotide sequence: TGCAGTGGTGGGGGCGTGAACGAGCAGTACTTC. This chain joins TRBV20-1 and TRBJ2-7, with D possibly being TRBD1 (6 bases). The CDR3 has 11 amino acids. The V end was cut by 7 bases, the J end by 5 bases, with 12 bases between. The germline CDR1 and CDR2 sequences are DFQATT and SNEGSKA (reference sequence).

This chain connects TRBV6-2 or TRBV6-3 to TRBJ2-7; perhaps TRBD2 as D (5 bases). The CDR3 runs to 14 residues. CDR1 is MNHEY and CDR2 is SVGEGT in the germline V gene. Trimming pared 0 bases from V and 5 bases from J, leaving 11 bases between. CDR3 region: CASSYSNSVDEQYF. The CDR3 DNA reads TGTGCCAGCAGTTACTCGAATAGCGTCGACGAGCAGTACTTC.

The CDR3 DNA reads as TGCAGCGTTCAGACAGCGACCTACGAGCAGTACTTC. The encoded protein is CSVQTATYEQYF. V is TRBV29-1 and J is TRBJ2-7, with a possible D match to TRBD1 (5 bases). The CDR3 totals 12 residues. Germline CDR1 SQVTM, CDR2 ANQGSEA. V was clipped by 5 bases and J by 2 bases, with 10 bases between them.

This chain joins TRBV7-9 and TRBJ2-5; 8 nucleotides match TRBD1. This CDR3 has 14 amino acids. V shed 5 bases and J 5 bases; nucleotides not matched to a gene: 7. Germline V gives CDR1 SEHNR, CDR2 FQNEAQ (reference sequence). The CDR3 DNA reads as TGTGCCAGCAGCCGGACAGGGCTTGAGGAGACCCAGTACTTC. This sequence encodes CASSRTGLEETQYF.

In this sample, this clone turned up once. This chain joins TRBV12-5 and TRBJ2-3; 8 nucleotides line up with TRBD2. From germline, CDR1 is LGHNT and CDR2 FRNRAP. The V segment lost 0 bases and the J segment 2 bases; nucleotides outside the gene matches: 7. The CDR3 is 17 amino acids. CDR3 loop: CASGLVSGGAHTDTQYF. The CDR3 nucleotides are TGTGCTAGTGGTTTGGTATCGGGAGGGGCCCACACAGATACGCAGTATTTT.

V gene TRBV5-6 combines with J gene TRBJ2-7; the match to TRBD1 covers 7 bases. The V gene's germline CDR1 is SGHDT and CDR2 YYEEEE. The junction had 5 bases not matched to a gene; V was cut back by 3 bases and J by 5 bases. The CDR3 length is 13 residues. The CDR3 DNA reads as TGTGCCAGCAGCTGGGACAGAGGCCACGAGCAGTACTTC. This codes for CASSWDRGHEQYF.

The chain uses TRBV28 and TRBJ1-2, with a possible D match to TRBD1 (5 bases). The germline V and J ends were trimmed by 10 bases and 2 bases, with 17 bases remaining between them. This CDR3 comprises 14 residues. Germline values: CDR1 MDHEN, CDR2 SYDVKM. The CDR3 spells CATTRAGLNYGYTF. The CDR3 DNA follows: TGTGCCACTACAAGGGCAGGGCTCAACTATGGCTACACCTTC.

DNA of the CDR3: TGTGCCAGCAGCTTCGACAGCACTGAAGCTTTCTTT. Its protein is CASSFDSTEAFF. The chain uses TRBV5-4 and TRBJ1-1; a weak D match, TRBD1 (5 bases). Per the germline V gene, CDR1 is SGHNT and CDR2 is YYREEE (reference sequence). This CDR3 region has 12 residues. The V end was cut by 2 bases, the J end by 4 bases, with 6 bases between.

This clone showed up just a few times. The V gene is TRBV5-1, the J gene TRBJ1-6; no clear D gene. This CDR3 contains 14 residues. Germline CDR1 reads SGHRS; CDR2 reads YFSETQ. The germline V and J ends were trimmed by 2 bases and 8 bases, with 11 bases remaining between them. The CDR3 loop is CASSFESVDSPLHF. The CDR3 region has the DNA TGCGCCAGCAGCTTTGAGAGTGTAGATTCACCCCTCCACTTT.

CDR3 region: CASSLNRDRVSEAFF. In DNA form, the CDR3 reads TGTGCCAGCAGCTTAAATCGGGACAGGGTCTCTGAAGCTTTCTTT. The V and J genes are TRBV7-9 and TRBJ1-1, with 9 bases lining up with TRBD1. The V gene end was trimmed by 2 bases and the J gene end by 6 bases; junction bases not matched to a gene: 7. The germline V gene encodes CDR1 SEHNR and CDR2 FQNEAQ (reference sequence). The CDR3 runs to 15 residues.

Only one count was recorded for this clone. The chain recombines TRBV19 with TRBJ1-1; D gene uncertain. Germline assignment: CDR1 LNHDA and CDR2 SQIVND (reference sequence). V was pared by 0 bases and J by 8 bases, with 10 bases between. This CDR3 has 13 amino acids. DNA of the CDR3: TGTGCCAGTAGTATAGATCGCGGGAGAGAAGCTTTCTTT. As protein: CASSIDRGREAFF.

J is TRBJ2-1 and V is TRBV4-1, with TRBD2 matching over 11 bases. The CDR3 is 16 residues long. Germline V gene data show CDR1 as MGHRA and CDR2 as YSYEKL. J was trimmed by 8 bases and V by 4 bases; bases with no gene match: 10. Here the CDR3 DNA reads TGCGCCAGCAGCCCACCCACTAGCGGGAGATCATATGAGCAGTTCTTC. This codes for CASSPPTSGRSYEQFF.

This clone has more than one count but fewer than ten. The chain joins TRBV7-9 to TRBJ2-7; tentatively, D is TRBD2 (6 bases). Germline V gene lookup returns CDR1 SEHNR and CDR2 FQNEAQ (reference sequence). Trimming took off 5 bases at V and 2 bases at J, with 16 bases between the two ends. This CDR3 comprises 15 residues. CDR3 bases: TGTGCCAGCAGCCCCCTCGGGGGTACGGCCTACGAGCAGTACTTC. Its protein product is CASSPLGGTAYEQYF.